These 18 T cell receptor beta chains were sequenced from one sample in a study of regulatory T cells in long-lasting Graves disease. As for time point: newly diagnosed GD, antithyroid drugs for less than 3 months. Making the TCR library involved RNA that had been extracted from PBMCs. Combining iRepertoire HTBI primers with Arm-PCR of CDR3 regions, the authors built TCR beta libraries. TCRdb redid the calling of the multiplex PCR reads with MiXCR, one entry per CDR3 protein. The data contain 360,000 or so distinct CDR3 sequences, 10% to 15% of them singletons. The same sample was also used in a study of T cells in Graves' hyperthyroidism and ophthalmopathy.

The sequencing here drew on peripheral blood mononuclear cells (PBMCs), taken at new diagnosis, from a patient treated with antithyroid drugs. These receptors came from a woman aged 18-29 years with Graves disease.

This clonotype was detected many times. The rearrangement joins TRBV3-1 to TRBJ2-7; D may be TRBD2 (5 bases). The CDR3 is 14 residues long. Germline lookup yields CDR1 LGHDT and CDR2 YNNKEL (reference sequence). V lost 5 bases and J 1 base, leaving 12 bases between the germline ends. Here the CDR3 DNA reads TGTGCCAGCAGCGACCGGACGGGATCCTACGAGCAGTACGTC. It is translated as CASSDRTGSYEQYV.

The sample holds a few counts of this clonotype. The CDR3, as DNA: TGTGCCAGTCGGAGGGCCCAGGGCTACAATGAGCAGTTCTTC. It specifies CASRRAQGYNEQFF. The J gene is TRBJ2-1, the V gene TRBV19; D perhaps matches TRBD2 (6 bases). Trimming cost V 8 bases and J 3 bases, with 14 bases left between them. There are 14 residues in the CDR3. The V gene's germline CDR1 is LNHDA and CDR2 SQIVND (reference sequence).

The table lists this clonotype with a count of one. A much larger clone is a single base away; this may be a read error. This chain links TRBV7-9 with TRBJ2-1, with unresolved D. CDR3 length equals 13 residues. Trimming took off 5 bases at V and 8 bases at J, with 13 bases between the two ends. Germline V lookup: CDR1 SEHNR, CDR2 FQNEAQ (reference sequence). This CDR3 reads CASSLPRIYEQFF. The CDR3 DNA sequence: TGTGCCAGCAGCCTTCCGAGAATATATGAGCAGTTCTTC.

The CDR3 is CASGGQGRYTF. CDR3 sequence (DNA): TGCGCCAGCGGTGGACAGGGACGCTACACCTTC. The J gene is TRBJ1-2, the V gene TRBV4-1; TRBD1 agrees at 8 bases. The trim removed 8 bases at V and 9 bases at J, leaving 5 bases unmatched. The CDR3 length is 11 residues. CDR1 and CDR2 (germline): MGHRA, YSYEKL.

This clonotype came up many times. The V and J genes are TRBV12-3 or TRBV12-4 and TRBJ2-3; D possibly corresponds to TRBD2 (5 bases). CDR3 length equals 11 residues. The V and J ends lost 6 bases and 5 bases respectively, with 6 bases between them. The CDR3 spells CASRREDTQYF. As DNA, the CDR3 is TGTGCCAGCAGGAGGGAAGATACGCAGTATTTT.

This clonotype showed up many times. The chain has TRBV6-9 and TRBJ1-1; D remains unclear. Per the germline V gene, CDR1 is MNHGY and CDR2 is SVAAGI. The CDR3 is 17 amino acids. The germline V and J ends were trimmed by 3 bases and 6 bases, with 23 bases remaining between them. The CDR3 region is CASSYNQGMIGPPEAFF. The CDR3, as DNA: TGTGCCAGCAGTTACAATCAAGGAATGATCGGGCCACCTGAAGCTTTCTTT.

This clonotype was seen a handful of times. One junction end does not reproduce the germline sequence, and a read error may be involved. The chain links TRBV5-6 to TRBJ2-2; no definite D call. From germline, CDR1 is SGHDT and CDR2 YYEEEE. There are 16 residues in the CDR3. CDR3 in amino acids: CASSLARLQITGELFF. DNA of the CDR3: TGTGCCAGCAGTTTGGCCAGGTTGCAAATCACCGGGGAGCTGTTTTTT.

This clonotype was seen many times. V gene TRBV6-1 combines with J gene TRBJ2-1; D not certain. V was cut by 6 bases and J by 2 bases, with 14 bases left in between. Germline-derived CDR1 and CDR2 are MNHNS and SASEGT. The CDR3 totals 15 residues. The CDR3 loop reads CASRPRLLTYNEQFF. As DNA, the CDR3 is TGTGCCAGCAGGCCTCGACTCCTTACCTACAATGAGCAGTTCTTC.

To note about this clonotype: A much larger clone lies a single base off, so this may be a read error. The chain combines TRBV7-9 with TRBJ2-7, with D perhaps assigned TRBD1 or TRBD2 (5 bases each). V gave up 3 bases and J gave up 5 bases, with 14 bases separating them. The CDR3 is 14 amino acids. Germline CDR1 and CDR2: SEHNR and FQNEAQ (reference sequence). The CDR3, as DNA: TGTGCCAGCAGCTTTGCGGGCCCAGGGAACGAGCAGTACGTC. Protein sequence: CASSFAGPGNEQYV.

In its sample, this clonotype was seen many times. The rearrangement joins TRBV5-1 to TRBJ2-2; tentatively, D is TRBD1 (5 bases). V lost 5 bases and J lost 6, with 11 bases in between. The V gene's germline CDR1 is SGHRS and CDR2 YFSETQ. This CDR3 comprises 13 residues. The CDR3, as DNA: TGCGCCAGCAGAGTCCAGGGTCCCGGGGAGCTGTTTTTT. Amino acid sequence: CASRVQGPGELFF. The whole variable domain, filled in from reference TRBV5-1 and TRBJ2-2, reads KAGVTQTPRYLIKTRGQQVTLSCSPISGHRSVSWYQQTPGQGLQFLFEYFSETQRNKGNFPGRFSGRQFSNSRSEMNVSTLELGDSALYLCASRVQGPGELFFGEGSRLTVL.

There are many counts of this clonotype. This chain joins TRBV6-1 and TRBJ1-5; D not resolved. Trimming pared 8 bases from V and 1 base from J, leaving 15 bases between. CDR1 MNHNS and CDR2 SASEGT come from the germline V gene. This CDR3 is 15 amino acids long. The CDR3 sequence: CASSPRWESNQPQHF. CDR3 sequence (DNA): TGTGCCAGCTCACCAAGGTGGGAAAGCAATCAGCCCCAGCATTTT.

This clonotype was recorded many times. This chain uses TRBV6-1 with TRBJ2-7; no reliable D call. The CDR3 runs 15 residues. Germline CDR1 reads MNHNS; CDR2 reads SASEGT. With 5 bases removed from V and 2 bases from J, the gap between germline ends came to 16 bases. CDR3 in amino acids: CASSRTDRLTYEQYV. The CDR3 nucleotides read TGTGCCAGCAGTAGGACGGACCGCTTGACCTACGAGCAGTACGTC.

The chain joins TRBV7-3 to TRBJ2-5; D may be TRBD2 (5 bases). The germline gives CDR1 SGHTA, CDR2 FQGTGA. The length of the CDR3 is 14 residues. The ends were cut back, 6 bases at V and 5 bases at J, with 16 bases in the middle. The CDR3 loop reads CASSPAFRGETQYF. The DNA of the CDR3 is TGTGCCAGCAGTCCTGCTTTCCGCGGGGAGACCCAGTACTTC. Variable domain in full (rest from reference TRBV7-3 and TRBJ2-5): GAGVSQTPSNKVTEKGKYVELRCDPISGHTALYWYRQSLGQGPEFLIYFQGTGAADDSGLPNDRFFAVRPEGSVSTLKIQRTERGDSAVYLCASSPAFRGETQYFGPGTRLLVL.

This clonotype came up a few times. This chain links TRBV9 with TRBJ2-1; TRBD2 agrees at 10 bases. Germline trimming cut 3 bases from V and 2 bases from J; bases unmatched to any gene: 5. CDR1 is SGDLS and CDR2 is YYNGEE in the germline V gene. The CDR3 consists of 16 residues. This CDR3 is CASSALAGGTYNEQFF. In DNA, the CDR3 is TGTGCCAGCAGCGCCTTAGCGGGAGGAACCTACAATGAGCAGTTCTTC. Looking up the rest from reference TRBV9 and TRBJ2-1 gives the full variable domain: DSGVTQTPKHLITATGQRVTLRCSPRSGDLSVYWYQQSLDQGLQFLIQYYNGEERAKGNILERFSAQQFPDLHSELNLSSLELGDSALYFCASSALAGGTYNEQFFGPGTRLTVL.

This clonotype was observed many times. The rearrangement links TRBV7-9 to TRBJ2-1, with 8 bases matching TRBD2. CDR3 length: 20 residues. CDR1 is SEHNR and CDR2 is FQNEAQ in the germline V gene (reference sequence). V trimming: 0 bases; J trimming: 2 bases; junction bases outside the gene matches: 15. CDR3 region: CASSLARLAGGSWAYNEQFF. The CDR3 DNA is TGTGCCAGCAGCTTAGCCCGACTCGCGGGAGGCTCCTGGGCCTACAATGAGCAGTTCTTC.

This clonotype was counted a single time. This chain links TRBV6-5 with TRBJ2-1; D is perhaps TRBD2 (6 bases). Per the germline V gene, CDR1 is MNHEY and CDR2 is SVGAGI. The CDR3 spans 15 residues. V was trimmed by 4 bases and J by 6 bases, leaving 16 bases between them. DNA of the CDR3: TGTGCCAGCAGTTCGACTAGTCTAAGTCCCAATGAGCAGTTCTTC. Amino acids: CASSSTSLSPNEQFF.

This clonotype was detected ten times or more. J is TRBJ2-1 and V is TRBV7-3; 8 nucleotides align to TRBD2. This CDR3 region has 15 residues. Germline V gene sequence: CDR1 SGHTA, CDR2 FQGTGA. V lost 3 bases and J lost 6; bases outside the gene matches: 7. CDR3 in DNA: TGTGCCAGCAGCTTCCCCGGGAGGGGAGGCAATGAGCAGTTCTTC. Translating it yields CASSFPGRGGNEQFF.

The chain couples TRBV7-2 to TRBJ2-2; D might be TRBD1 (5 bases). The V end was cut by 0 bases, the J end by 2 bases, with 13 bases between. This CDR3 contains 17 residues. Germline values: CDR1 SGHTA, CDR2 FQGNSA. The CDR3 bases are TGTGCCAGCAGCTTAGCGGACACCGTACCAAACACCGGGGAGCTGTTTTTT. Translating it yields CASSLADTVPNTGELFF.